The 32 T cell receptor beta chains reported below all come from one sample, sequenced in a study of CD8+ T cells in alopecia areata. Following RNA extraction, reverse transcription yielded cDNA that acted as the sequencing template. The data were produced by immunoSEQ multiplex PCR, yet TCRdb's version contains in-frame clones alone and is incomplete. In total the sample includes some 2,000 clones, none of them seen once. Sorting of pooled cutaneous lymph node cells used CD4, CD8alpha, NKG2D, NKG2ACE and other markers. Sequences were obtained from CD8+ T cells sorted from a lymph node. Receptors were obtained from a C3H/HeJ mouse with alopecia areata. Strain haplotype at MHC: H2-k.

There are many counts of this clone. These gene names are mouse names. The read falls 4 residues short of the CDR3 end, and the missing part is taken from the germline J gene. The chain has TRBV13-1 and TRBJ2-7; 7 positions match TRBD1. The CDR3 length is 12 residues. Germline V lookup: CDR1 NSHNY, CDR2 SYGAGN. The V gene end was trimmed by 3 bases and the J gene end by 3 bases; junction bases not matched to a gene: 0. CDR3 amino acids: CASSGDSYEQYF. CDR3 DNA, as far as it was read: TGTGCCAGCAGTGGGGACAGCTAT.

This clone was seen ten or more times. The gene symbols are mouse symbols. The read is 4 residues too short to cover the CDR3 end, so that end is filled in from the germline J gene. The V call is TRBV5, the J call TRBJ2-1; 10 nucleotides align to TRBD2. This CDR3 region has 16 residues. Unmatched junction bases numbered 2, after V lost 3 bases and J lost 0 bases. Germline values: CDR1 LGHNA, CDR2 YNLKQL (reference sequence). The CDR3: CASSHGTGDNYAEQFF. The CDR3 DNA, read in part, is TGTGCCAGCAGCCACGGGACTGGGGATAACTATGCT.

This clone came up many times. These gene names are mouse names. The CDR3 end lies 4 residues beyond the end of the read and is filled in from the germline J gene. The rearrangement links TRBV13-1 to TRBJ2-4; TRBD2 matches 9 bases. Germline V CDR1 and CDR2: NSHNY, SYGAGN. V lost 5 bases to trimming and J lost 2 bases; unmatched junction nucleotides: 3. The CDR3 runs 14 residues. The covered CDR3 bases are TGTGCCAGCAGGAGACTGGGGGATCAAAAC. Translated: CASRRLGDQN. The CDR3 reads in full as CASRRLGDQNTLYF.

This clone appeared many times. All gene names here are mouse names. The CDR3 end falls 3 residues outside the read, so it is completed with the germline J gene. This chain joins TRBV5 and TRBJ1-6, with D perhaps TRBD1 (5 bases). TRBJ1-6 is labeled an ORF, and its function is uncertain. The CDR3 is 15 amino acids. V lost 0 bases to trimming and J lost 4 bases, with 7 bases between them. The V gene's germline CDR1 is LGHNA and CDR2 YNLKQL (reference sequence). The part of the CDR3 DNA that was read is TGTGCCAGCAGCCAAGACCAGGGATATAATTCGCCC. It codes for CASSQDQGYNSP. The full-length CDR3 reads as CASSQDQGYNSPLYF.

In its sample, this clone was seen a few times. Mouse germline and gene names are used. The read ends 4 residues early relative to the CDR3; the germline J gene fills the gap. V usage is TRBV29 and J usage is TRBJ2-5; weak D call: TRBD1 (5 bases). Germline V gives CDR1 MSHET, CDR2 SYDVDS. The CDR3 has 13 amino acids. The part of the CDR3 DNA that was read is TGTGCTAGCAGTTTAAGACAGAAAGAC. Its translation: CASSLRQKD. The CDR3 in its entirety is CASSLRQKDTQYF. The full variable domain, in which reference TRBV29 and TRBJ2-5 provide the parts outside the CDR3, is DMKVTQMPRYLIKRMGENVLLECGQDMSHETMYWYRQDPGLGLQLIYISYDVDSNSEGDIPKGYRVSRKKREHFSLILDSAKTNQTSVYFCASSLRQKDTQYFGPGTRLLVL.

In its sample, this clone was seen many times. The genes are named according to mouse. With the read ending 4 residues before the CDR3 end, the germline J gene is used to fill in that end. The chain recombines TRBV1 with TRBJ1-1, with TRBD1 identical over 7 bases. The V segment lost 5 bases and the J segment 0 bases; nucleotides outside the gene matches: 6. This CDR3 contains 15 residues. CDR1 and CDR2 (germline): NSQYPW, LRSPGD (reference sequence). The chain's CDR3 is CTCSTRQGANTEVFF. CDR3 DNA, as far as it was read: TGCACCTGCAGTACTCGACAGGGAGCAAACACA.

Turning to this clone: All gene names here are mouse names. The CDR3 end is not reached by the read, which stops 4 residues before it; the germline J gene fills it in. This chain uses TRBV13-1 with TRBJ2-1; 8 nucleotides align to TRBD2. The CDR3 totals 14 residues. With 2 bases clipped from V and 6 bases from J, the junction kept 4 bases outside the gene matches. Germline CDR1 reads NSHNY; CDR2 reads SYGAGN. The CDR3 sequence: CASSDWGARAEQFF. The part of the CDR3 DNA that was read is TGTGCCAGCAGTGACTGGGGGGCGCGTGCT.

On this clone: The germline and genes are mouse ones. The missing CDR3 end, 4 residues past where the read stops, is filled in from the germline J gene. V usage is TRBV31 and J usage is TRBJ1-1; 7 bases fit TRBD1. Trimming removed 1 base from V and 0 bases from J; junction bases left unmatched: 2. CDR1 is GKSSPN, CDR2 SITVG, per germline. The CDR3 consists of 14 residues. CDR3 DNA (partial): TGTGCCTGGAGTCCCGGGACAGCAAACACA. Protein sequence: CAWSPGTANT. The entire CDR3 protein reads CAWSPGTANTEVFF.

This clone is classed as medium-sized. Genes and germline are mouse. The read ends 4 residues shy of where the CDR3 ends; the end is completed using the germline J gene. This chain joins TRBV1 and TRBJ2-4, with D possibly matching TRBD2 (7 bases). Germline CDR1 is NSQYPW and CDR2 is LRSPGD (reference sequence). This CDR3 comprises 16 residues. CDR3 sequence reads: CTCSAPFGGRSNTLYF. Incomplete CDR3 DNA: TGCACCTGCAGTGCACCTTTCGGGGGGCGAAGTAAC.

On this clone: Gene and germline names: mouse. The CDR3 end lies 4 residues beyond the end of the read and is filled in from the germline J gene. J is TRBJ2-3 and V is TRBV13-3; perhaps TRBD2 as D (5 bases). Germline V lookup: CDR1 NNHDY, CDR2 SYVADS. The CDR3 spans 14 residues. Trimming pared 3 bases from V and 0 bases from J, leaving 8 bases between. The CDR3 spells CASSGGESAETLYF. The CDR3 DNA, read in part, is TGTGCCAGCAGTGGTGGGGAGAGTGCAGAA.

The table lists this clone with a few counts. Genes and germline come from the mouse. The read terminates 4 residues ahead of where the CDR3 ends, so the germline J gene completes it. V and J are TRBV13-2 and TRBJ2-7, with 7 nucleotides matching TRBD1. CDR1 NNHNN and CDR2 SYGAGS come from the germline V gene (reference sequence). V dropped 0 bases and J dropped 0; count of bases not matched to a gene: 0. The CDR3 loop spans 14 amino acids. CDR3: CASGDDRGSYEQYF. The sequenced CDR3 bases are TGTGCCAGCGGTGATGACAGGGGCTCCTAT.

Judged by abundance, this clone is medium-sized. Germline and genes here are mouse. The observed sequence ends 4 residues before the CDR3 terminus, with the missing tail filled in from the germline J gene. This chain uses TRBV5 with TRBJ2-5, with D tentatively TRBD1 (5 bases). Germline CDR1 is LGHNA and CDR2 is YNLKQL (reference sequence). Between the trimmed V and J ends, which lost 1 base and 1 base, there was a span of 6 bases. The CDR3 loop spans 14 amino acids. This CDR3 is CASSQAGHQDTQYF. The part of the CDR3 DNA that was read is TGTGCCAGCAGCCAAGCAGGGCACCAAGAC.

In regard to this clone: Each gene name is a mouse one. CDR3 residues: CASSGGQGTEVFF. The CDR3 DNA, read in part, is TGTGCCAGCAGTGGGGGACAGGGGACA. The chain couples TRBV13-1 to TRBJ1-1; 10 nucleotides agree with TRBD1. The sequenced fragment ends 4 residues before the CDR3 boundary, so the rest is inferred from the germline J gene. This CDR3 is built from 13 residues. Germline V CDR1 and CDR2: NSHNY, SYGAGN.

This clone was detected many times. Genes and germline come from the mouse. The CDR3 reads CASSETGGDEQYF. Incomplete CDR3 DNA: TGTGCCAGCAGTGAAACTGGGGGGGAT. V gene TRBV13-1 combines with J gene TRBJ2-7; TRBD2 matches at 10 bases. The missing CDR3 end, 4 residues past where the read stops, is filled in from the germline J gene. This CDR3 comprises 13 residues. Germline lookup yields CDR1 NSHNY and CDR2 SYGAGN.

This clone showed up many times. Mouse gene names apply. From the germline J gene comes the end of the CDR3, since the read stops 3 residues before it. V usage is TRBV19 and J usage is TRBJ1-6, with D perhaps TRBD1 (6 bases). TRBJ1-6 is known as an ORF, though its function is uncertain. The V gene's germline CDR1 is FNHDT and CDR2 SITEND (reference sequence). This CDR3 region has 14 residues. Trimming removed 5 bases from V and 5 bases from J, with 11 bases in between. CDR3 amino acids: CASSPWTDNSPLYF. The part of the CDR3 DNA that was read is TGTGCCAGCAGCCCCTGGACAGATAATTCGCCC.

On this clone itself: The listed genes are named as in mouse. The read ends 4 residues early relative to the CDR3; the germline J gene fills the gap. This sequence joins TRBV12-2 and TRBJ1-1, with 7 positions matching TRBD1. This CDR3 comprises 11 residues. Germline V lookup: CDR1 SGHLS, CDR2 HYDKME. CDR3 sequence: CASSQGTEVFF. The CDR3 bases that were read are TGTGCCAGCTCACAGGGGACA.

This clone was observed many times. Gene names are mouse gene names. The read gets to within 4 residues of the CDR3 end, and the germline J gene fills in the rest. The chain links TRBV1 to TRBJ2-5; 13 bases line up with TRBD2. The CDR3 is made up of 16 amino acids. Germline CDR1 and CDR2: NSQYPW and LRSPGD (reference sequence). With V trimmed by 4 bases and J by 1 base, 2 bases remained unmatched. CDR3 residues: CTCSEGTGGDQDTQYF. CDR3 DNA (partial): TGCACCTGCAGTGAGGGGACTGGGGGGGACCAAGAC.

Ten or more counts support this clone. The genes and germline here are from mouse. The read ends 4 residues early relative to the CDR3; the germline J gene fills the gap. The chain recombines TRBV1 with TRBJ1-1; 10 bases line up with TRBD1. The V segment lost 0 bases and the J segment 4 bases; nucleotides outside the gene matches: 5. CDR1 and CDR2 (germline): NSQYPW, LRSPGD (reference sequence). The CDR3 has 16 amino acids. This CDR3 reads CTCSAEHGTGATEVFF. Incomplete CDR3 DNA: TGCACCTGCAGTGCAGAGCACGGGACAGGGGCCACA.

This clone was seen repeatedly, ten times or more. Gene labels here are mouse ones. With the read ending 4 residues before the CDR3 end, the germline J gene is used to fill in that end. V is TRBV14 and J is TRBJ2-5; D perhaps matches TRBD1 (5 bases). The CDR3 has 14 residues. Germline CDR1 and CDR2: SGHDT and FRDEAV. Trimming left V 5 bases short and J 0 bases short, with 10 bases between. The CDR3 DNA, read in part, is TGTGCCAGCAGCCCGACAGCTAACCAAGAC. Translating it yields CASSPTANQD. The full CDR3 protein reads CASSPTANQDTQYF.

This clone was detected many times. All gene names here are mouse names. The CDR3 end falls 4 residues outside the read, so it is completed with the germline J gene. The J gene is TRBJ2-4, the V gene TRBV1, with a tentative D call TRBD2 (6 bases). This CDR3 region has 15 residues. V shed 0 bases and J shed 1 base, with 8 bases lying between them. Germline V CDR1 and CDR2: NSQYPW, LRSPGD (reference sequence). CDR3 region: CTCSADRGGQNTLYF. The CDR3 DNA, read in part, is TGCACCTGCAGTGCAGATCGGGGGGGTCAAAAC.

This clone was found a few times. The gene names given are mouse names. The read ends 4 residues early relative to the CDR3; the germline J gene fills the gap. This chain links TRBV13-2 with TRBJ2-1, with 8 bases that match TRBD2. This CDR3 region has 15 residues. Germline values: CDR1 NNHNN, CDR2 SYGAGS (reference sequence). V trimming: 0 bases; J trimming: 4 bases; junction bases outside the gene matches: 3. The CDR3 bases that were read are TGTGCCAGCGGTGATGCCAACTGGGGGTATGCT. Protein: CASGDANWGYA. The entire CDR3 protein is CASGDANWGYAEQFF.

This clone came up a few times. Germline and genes: mouse. The read ends 4 residues shy of where the CDR3 ends; the end is completed using the germline J gene. The rearrangement links TRBV31 to TRBJ2-5, with 11 bases identical to TRBD2. V gave up 1 base and J gave up 1 base; unmatched junction bases: 4. CDR3 size: 16 residues. Germline CDR1 and CDR2: GKSSPN and SITVG. CDR3 bases read: TGTGCCTGGAGTCCGGGACTGGGGGATTACCAAGAC. It is translated as CAWSPGLGDYQD. The complete CDR3 sequence is CAWSPGLGDYQDTQYF.

About this clone itself: The germline and genes are mouse ones. CDR3 amino acids: CASRNRANTGQLYF. The part of the CDR3 DNA that was read is TGTGCCAGCAGAAACAGGGCAAACACCGGG. The chain is built from TRBV19 and TRBJ2-2; TRBD1 might be the D (6 bases). Read data end 4 residues before the CDR3 end; the end is taken from the germline J gene. Germline values: CDR1 FNHDT, CDR2 SITEND (reference sequence). Trimming cost V 5 bases and J 0 bases, with 8 bases left between them. The length of the CDR3 is 14 residues.

The table lists this clone with many counts. Genes and germline are mouse. The read falls 4 residues short of the CDR3 end, and the missing part is taken from the germline J gene. The rearrangement uses TRBV31 and TRBJ2-1, with 12 bases identical to TRBD1. Germline CDR1 GKSSPN, CDR2 SITVG. This CDR3 region has 11 residues. The DNA read from the CDR3 is TGTGCGGGACAGGGGGCGACT. Its protein product is CAGQGAT. The whole CDR3 region reads CAGQGATEQFF.

Remarks on this clone: The gene names here belong to mouse. The CDR3 end falls 4 residues outside the read, so it is completed with the germline J gene. The chain combines TRBV13-1 with TRBJ2-3, with D maybe TRBD1 (6 bases). CDR3 length equals 14 residues. The V and J ends lost 3 bases and 2 bases respectively, with 10 bases between them. The germline gives CDR1 NSHNY, CDR2 SYGAGN. CDR3 protein: CASSGDIFAETLYF. The CDR3 DNA, read in part, is TGTGCCAGCAGTGGGGACATTTTTGCAGAA.

Note on this clone: Gene labels here are mouse ones. The read ends 4 residues early relative to the CDR3; the germline J gene fills the gap. The V call is TRBV13-2, the J call TRBJ2-7, with 9 bases fitting TRBD2. Germline-derived CDR1 and CDR2 are NNHNN and SYGAGS (reference sequence). Trimming removed 1 base from V and 3 bases from J; junction bases left unmatched: 2. The CDR3 is 14 amino acids. This CDR3 is CASGDLWGGYEQYF. The sequenced CDR3 bases are TGTGCCAGCGGTGATCTCTGGGGGGGCTAT.

For this clone: Gene names are the mouse ones. The read stops 4 residues short of the end of the CDR3; the missing end is completed from the germline J gene. This chain links TRBV19 with TRBJ2-7; no firm D call. The CDR3 sequence is 13 residues long. Germline lookup yields CDR1 FNHDT and CDR2 SITEND (reference sequence). Trimming removed 5 bases from V and 0 bases from J, with 9 bases in between. The sequenced part of the CDR3 DNA is TGTGCCAGCAGCAGACAAAGCTCCTAT. Translating it yields CASSRQSSY. The complete CDR3 reads CASSRQSSYEQYF.

With respect to this clone: All gene names here are mouse names. The read comes to an end 4 residues before the CDR3 does, leaving the germline J gene to fill in the end. J is TRBJ2-5 and V is TRBV14; 9 bases agree with TRBD2. Germline values: CDR1 SGHDT, CDR2 FRDEAV. The CDR3 totals 14 residues. CDR3 DNA, as far as it was read: TGTGCCAGCAGTTCCGGACTGGGGCGAGAC. It codes for CASSSGLGRD. The CDR3, in full, reads CASSSGLGRDTQYF.

The table lists this clone with a few counts. Genes and germline come from the mouse. The read ends 4 residues before the CDR3 terminus; that terminus is restored from the germline J gene. J is TRBJ2-1 and V is TRBV13-3; 9 positions agree with TRBD1. Germline CDR1 NNHDY, CDR2 SYVADS. This CDR3 is 14 amino acids long. V lost 4 bases and J lost 5; bases outside the gene matches: 4. This CDR3 reads CASSPGQGDAEQFF. CDR3 DNA, as far as it was read: TGTGCCAGCAGTCCGGGACAGGGTGATGCT.

This clone has a handful of counts. The gene names here belong to mouse. The observed sequence ends 4 residues before the CDR3 terminus, with the missing tail filled in from the germline J gene. The V and J genes are TRBV13-2 and TRBJ2-7, with 8 nucleotides matching TRBD1. CDR3 length: 13 residues. Germline CDR1 reads NNHNN; CDR2 reads SYGAGS (reference sequence). Here the CDR3 reads CASGWTGRYEQYF. The CDR3 DNA, read in part, is TGTGCCAGCGGTTGGACAGGGCGTTAT.

Notes on this clone: The genes are named according to mouse. The read halts 4 residues ahead of the CDR3 end, with the missing end drawn from the germline J gene. This rearrangement joins TRBV13-2 to TRBJ1-1, with D uncertain. The CDR3 is made up of 13 amino acids. Germline values: CDR1 NNHNN, CDR2 SYGAGS (reference sequence). Between the trimmed V and J ends, which lost 2 bases and 1 base, there was a span of 6 bases. The sequenced CDR3 bases are TGTGCCAGCGGTGACAGGCAAAACACA. Translated, it gives CASGDRQNT. The whole CDR3 protein is CASGDRQNTEVFF.

In its sample, this clone was seen a few times. At one of its ends the junction is not consistent with the germline gene, which may arise from a read error. Gene labels here are mouse ones. The read terminates 4 residues ahead of where the CDR3 ends, so the germline J gene completes it. The chain uses TRBV29 and TRBJ1-1, with D possibly matching TRBD1 (5 bases). Germline CDR1 MSHET, CDR2 SYDVDS. This CDR3 is built from 14 residues. The CDR3 loop is CASSEGLGGREVFF. CDR3 DNA (partial): TGTGCCAGCAGTGAGGGACTGGGGGGGAGA.